These T cell receptor beta chains were read from a single sample in a study of Graves' ophthalmopathy and Graves' hyperthyroidism. TCRdb reprocessed the multiplex PCR reads with MiXCR, giving one entry per CDR3 protein. Here the sample spans around 170,000 distinct CDR3 sequences, roughly 37% being singletons. The sequencing input was peripheral blood. The receptors were sampled from a woman aged 40 to 50 with Graves' ophthalmopathy. The CDR3 runs from the conserved cysteine through the conserved F or W. Fields, in order: D gene, clone size, J gene, V gene, CDR3 DNA, CDR3 protein. D genes are given only for firm matches. Some rows mark clone size as missing; the rest say once, few, many or name a class of expanded clone.

>.|.|TRBJ2-7|TRBV12-3/TRBV12-4
TGTGCCAGCAGCTCCTCAAGGGAGCAGTACTTC
CASSSSREQYF
>TRBD1|many|TRBJ2-2|TRBV7-8
TGTGCCAGCAGCTTACCGGTGTGGGACAGGGGCGAAAACACCGGGGAGCTGTTTTTT
CASSLPVWDRGENTGELFF
>.|many|TRBJ1-2|TRBV6-2/TRBV6-3
TGTGCCAGCAGTCCCAGTGGCAGGGAAAGCTATGGCTACACCTTC
CASSPSGRESYGYTF
>.|.|TRBJ2-5|TRBV12-3/TRBV12-4
TGTGCCAGCAGTCCCGGTCTGGCTGGCCTCCAGACCCAGTACTTC
CASSPGLAGLQTQYF
>TRBD1|once|TRBJ1-2|TRBV6-1
TGTGCCAGCAGTGACTGGGACAGGGGTAATGGCTACACCTTC
CASSDWDRGNGYTF
>.|many|TRBJ2-2|TRBV4-1
TGCGCCAGCAGCCAAGATTTAGCGGACTGGGTCACCGGGGAGCTGTTTTTT
CASSQDLADWVTGELFF
>.|many|TRBJ2-5|TRBV12-3/TRBV12-4
TGTGCCAGCAGTTTAGTGGGCCGGGGGGAGACCCAGTACTTC
CASSLVGRGETQYF
>.|many|TRBJ2-7|TRBV6-5
TGTGCCAGCAGCCCCTTAGTCCCTGGCTCCATCTACTACGAGCAGTACTTC
CASSPLVPGSIYYEQYF
>.|many|TRBJ2-7|TRBV28
TGTGCCAGCAGTTTGAGCAGGGACTCCTACGAGCAGTACTTC
CASSLSRDSYEQYF
>.|.|TRBJ2-2|TRBV7-2
TGTGCCAGCAGCTTTCGGAGGAACACCGGGGAGCTGTTTTTT
CASSFRRNTGELFF
>TRBD1|.|TRBJ2-7|TRBV6-2/TRBV6-3
TGTGCCGTCGAACCGGGACAGGGGCCCTACGAGCAGTACTTC
CAVEPGQGPYEQYF
>.|many|TRBJ2-5|TRBV28
TGTGCCAGCAGACATCAGGGGCGGGGAGAGACCCAGTACTTC
CASRHQGRGETQYF
>.|.|TRBJ1-1|TRBV20-1
TGCAGTGCTAGTCCCCATCGCACTGAAGCTTTCTTT
CSASPHRTEAFF
>TRBD1|.|TRBJ1-5|TRBV28
TGTGCCAGCAGTACAGGGGGCACAAATCAGCCCCAGCATTTT
CASSTGGTNQPQHF
>.|many|TRBJ2-7|TRBV7-2
TGTGCCAGCAGCTTAGGACCGGGAGTGGAGCAGTACTTC
CASSLGPGVEQYF
>.|once|TRBJ2-6|TRBV11-2
TGTGCCAGCAGCTTAGATCCCCTAACCTTCTCCGGGGCCAACGTCCTGACTTTC
CASSLDPLTFSGANVLTF
>.|many|TRBJ1-3|TRBV11-2
TGTGCCAGCAGCGGAGTCACAGGCCTAGCTACGGGAAACACCATATATTTT
CASSGVTGLATGNTIYF
>TRBD1|many|TRBJ1-3|TRBV28
TGTGCCAGCATCTTAGGGACAGGGTATGGAAACACCATATATTTT
CASILGTGYGNTIYF
>TRBD1|.|TRBJ2-5|TRBV28
TGTGCCAGCAGTTCGGGACAGTCGAGAGAGACCCAGTACTTC
CASSSGQSRETQYF
>.|many|TRBJ1-1|TRBV12-3/TRBV12-4
TGTGCCAGCAGTGCGGGCGGGGCCAGAAACGCTGAAGCTTTCTTT
CASSAGGARNAEAFF
>.|many|TRBJ2-7|TRBV27
TGTGCCAGCAGTTCCTACGGGGAGCAGTACTTC
CASSSYGEQYF
>.|.|TRBJ1-2|TRBV19
TGTGCCAGTAGTGGCAGTTCTTCTGGCTACACCTTC
CASSGSSSGYTF
>.|many|TRBJ2-7|TRBV28
TGTGCCAGCGGGGGATACCTACAAGAGCAGTACTTC
CASGGYLQEQYF
>.|many|TRBJ2-7|TRBV7-3
TGTGCCAGCAGCTTAAAATCCTTAACCTACTACGAGCAGTACTTC
CASSLKSLTYYEQYF
>.|.|TRBJ1-3|TRBV6-5
TGTGCCAGCAGTTACTCGCTCGGGAAAGGGAACACCATATATTTT
CASSYSLGKGNTIYF
>TRBD2|.|TRBJ2-5|TRBV12-3/TRBV12-4
TGTGCCAGCAGTTGGAGAGCGGGAGGGGGAGAGACCCAGTACTTC
CASSWRAGGGETQYF
>.|few|TRBJ1-2|TRBV6-2/TRBV6-3
TGTGCCAGCAGTACCCCTCCGACAGGCTACACCTTC
CASSTPPTGYTF
>TRBD1|.|TRBJ1-6|TRBV12-3/TRBV12-4
TGTGCCAGCAGTTTCCTAGGGGGCGATCCCTCACCCCTCCACTTT
CASSFLGGDPSPLHF
>.|few|TRBJ1-2|TRBV6-2/TRBV6-3
TGTGCCAGCAACCAGGGCGGGGGCTACACCTTC
CASNQGGGYTF
>.|.|TRBJ2-7|TRBV6-1
TGTGCCAGCAGAAGATACCTAGAAGGGGCATACGAGCAGTACTTC
CASRRYLEGAYEQYF
>TRBD2|.|TRBJ2-7|TRBV5-4
TGTGCCAGCAGCTTGGCGACTAGCGGGAGGACTAGCCGTTTCTCCTACGAGCAGTACTTC
CASSLATSGRTSRFSYEQYF
>TRBD1|many|TRBJ2-7|TRBV7-6
TGTGCCAGCAGCTTAGGATGGCCCGGGACAGGGGCGACCTACGAGCAGTACTTC
CASSLGWPGTGATYEQYF
>.|many|TRBJ1-5|TRBV27
TGTGCCAGCAAGGGGAGCAATCAGCCCCAGCATTTT
CASKGSNQPQHF
>.|many|TRBJ1-1|TRBV6-5
TGTGCCAGCAGTTACTCGGGTCTTACTGAAGCTTTCTTT
CASSYSGLTEAFF
>TRBD2|many|TRBJ2-5|TRBV20-1
TGCAGTGCTAGAGATTTGGGAGTGGCGGGAGGCCCTTGGGAGACCCAGTACTTC
CSARDLGVAGGPWETQYF
>TRBD2|.|TRBJ2-7|TRBV3-1
TGTGCCAGCAGCCGAACAGCGGGGACCGTATACGAGCAGTACTTC
CASSRTAGTVYEQYF
>.|many|TRBJ2-7|TRBV20-1
TGCAGTGCCAAAACAGGCAGGAGCTCCTACGAGCAGTACTTC
CSAKTGRSSYEQYF
>.|many|TRBJ2-2|TRBV11-2
TGTGCCAGCAGCCCGAGGGACCCCGCGAACACCGGGGAGCTGTTTTTT
CASSPRDPANTGELFF
>.|.|TRBJ2-5|TRBV11-3
TGTGCCAGCCAGGAAAAAGAGACCCAGTACTTC
CASQEKETQYF
>.|many|TRBJ1-2|TRBV6-5
TGTGCCAGCAGTTACAGGGGGGGAACTAACTATGGCTACACCTTC
CASSYRGGTNYGYTF
>.|.|TRBJ1-5|TRBV6-1
TGTGCCAGCAGTGAAAGTTCTCAGCCCCAGCATTTT
CASSESSQPQHF
>TRBD1|few|TRBJ1-2|TRBV12-3/TRBV12-4
TGTGCCAGCAGGCCGACAGGGTACTATGGCTACACCTTC
CASRPTGYYGYTF